This T cell receptor (beta chain) originates from a study of blood T cell repertoires in COVID-19. About the research overall: Samples taken during acute and convalescent COVID-19 were collected in the United States, Italy and Spain. PBMCs, B-cell-depleted T cells, or T cells provided the cDNA or gDNA that made up the material.

Authors' processing steps: Counts of nucleated cells, estimated from reference gene primer amplification, were obtained. The assay was immunoSEQ multiplex PCR, and TCRdb's table has in-frame clones only and misses some. From that table come the V and J calls and clone size; the DNA was used to work out D and trimming. The sample lists over 200,000 clones; around 85% were seen once. This CDR3 has 15 amino acids. V was cut by 5 bases and J by 2 bases, with 10 bases left in between. CDR1 is LGHDT and CDR2 is YNNKEL in the germline V gene (reference sequence). The sequence came from a human donor in a cohort sampled during active COVID-19. The J gene is TRBJ2-6, the V gene TRBV3-1 (or the pseudogene TRBV3-2); perhaps TRBD1 as D (6 bases). Material for sequencing was peripheral blood. The CDR3 bases are TGTGCCAGCAGCGGGGGCCTCCCTGGGGCCAACGTCCTGACTTTC. Translated: CASSGGLPGANVLTF.